A single sample gave rise to the 30 T cell receptor gamma chains below, sequenced in a study of intestinal T cells in coeliac disease (dated by TCRdb to 2020 to 2022). Genomic DNA was extracted with the QIAamp DNA FFPE tissue kit from ten 5-um FFPE scrolls per case. Library generation was performed with multiplex PCR. These reads were obtained on an Ion Torrent PGM. The LymphoTrack kit, which has primers carrying Illumina adapters, was used to amplify TRG repertoires from approximately 210 ng of biopsy DNA. TCRdb reran clone calling on the public reads with CATT; rows sharing one DNA sequence were then combined. In all, the sample holds 2,000 to 2,500 gamma-chain clones, and approximately 47% of those were seen once. In total, the top ten clones hold approximately 4.7% of the sample. The specimen sequenced was a duodenal biopsy. The source is a human donor with celiac disease.

This clone was counted once. The rearrangement joins TRGV4 to TRGJ1 or TRGJ2. CDR1 is EGSTGY, CDR2 YDSYTSSV, per germline. V dropped 9 bases and J dropped 3; count of bases not matched to a gene: 14. CDR3 length: 14 residues. Here the CDR3 reads CATLGPPLYYKKLF. The CDR3 DNA reads as TGTGCCACCCTGGGACCCCCCCTTTATTATAAGAAACTCTTT.

The gene calls are TRGV11 and TRGJ1 or TRGJ2. TRGV11 is recorded as an ORF, its role being uncertain. This CDR3 contains 12 residues. V shed 3 bases, J shed 9 bases, and the junction held 5 bases outside the gene matches. CDR3: CACWIREIKKLF. The DNA of the CDR3 is TGTGCCTGCTGGATTAGGGAAATTAAGAAACTCTTT.

V is TRGV10 and J is TRGJP1. TRGV10 is flagged as an ORF with uncertain function. This CDR3 comprises 19 residues. Unmatched junction bases numbered 26, after V lost 8 bases and J lost 7 bases. The CDR3 here is CAAWDKGRRAVIDGWFKIF. The CDR3 coding sequence is TGTGCTGCGTGGGATAAGGGGCGAAGGGCGGTGATCGATGGTTGGTTCAAGATATTT.

This chain uses TRGV5 with TRGJ1 or TRGJ2. This CDR3 has 10 residues. CDR1 and CDR2 from the germline V gene are VINAFY and YDVSNSKD. The V and J ends lost 6 bases and 6 bases, in that order; junction bases with no gene match: 2. The CDR3 DNA reads as TGTGCCACCTGGCCTTATAAGAAACTCTTT. As protein: CATWPYKKLF.

This chain links TRGV4 with TRGJP2. V lost 0 bases to trimming and J lost 3 bases; unmatched junction nucleotides: 4. The CDR3 sequence is 15 residues long. Germline V lookup: CDR1 EGSTGY, CDR2 YDSYTSSV. DNA of the CDR3: TGTGCCACCTGGGATGGGCGTTGTAGTGATTGGATCAAGACGTTT. Translation gives CATWDGRCSDWIKTF.

The V gene is TRGV4, the J gene TRGJ1 or TRGJ2. CDR3 length: 17 residues. The V and J ends lost 0 bases and 3 bases, in that order; junction bases with no gene match: 14. In germline, CDR1 is EGSTGY, CDR2 YDSYTSSV. The CDR3 coding sequence is TGTGCCACCTGGGATGGGCCTAAAATCGGGAGTTATTATAAGAAACTCTTT. Its translation: CATWDGPKIGSYYKKLF.

On this clone itself: The junction differs from germline at one of its ends, possibly a read error. V usage is TRGV10 and J usage is TRGJ1 or TRGJ2. TRGV10 is an open reading frame, and its role is uncertain. The CDR3 extends over 10 amino acids. The CDR3 DNA sequence: TGTGCTGCGTGGTCGTATAAGAAACTTTTT. Translated: CAAWSYKKLF.

The chain has TRGV3 and TRGJ1 or TRGJ2. The CDR3 runs to 13 residues. V was pared by 0 bases and J by 5 bases, with 4 bases of the junction left unmatched. Germline CDR1 reads VTNTFY; CDR2 reads YDVSTARD (reference sequence). This chain's CDR3 is CATWDRLHYKKLF. CDR3 sequence (DNA): TGTGCCACCTGGGACAGGCTCCATTATAAGAAACTCTTT.

The chain joins TRGV8 to TRGJ1 or TRGJ2. Germline V gives CDR1 VENAVY, CDR2 YDSYNSRV. The CDR3 loop spans 16 amino acids. The ends lost 2 bases at V and 3 bases at J; junction bases unmatched: 13. This chain's CDR3 is CATWDITGGIYYKKLF. CDR3 nucleotide sequence: TGTGCCACCTGGGATATCACAGGGGGGATTTATTATAAGAAACTCTTT.

Relative to its sample, this clone is large (0.1 to 1%). The chain carries TRGV4 and TRGJP2. The V and J ends lost 1 base and 0 bases, in that order; junction bases with no gene match: 14. This CDR3 is 19 amino acids long. Germline CDR1 is EGSTGY and CDR2 is YDSYTSSV. The CDR3 reads CATWDGPVRGYSSDWIKTF. The CDR3, as DNA: TGTGCCACCTGGGATGGCCCAGTGCGGGGATATAGTAGTGATTGGATCAAGACGTTT.

V is TRGV2 and J is TRGJ1 or TRGJ2. CDR1 is EGSNGY, CDR2 YDSYNSKV, per germline. The CDR3 consists of 13 residues. Trimming cost V 3 bases and J 4 bases; bases outside gene matches: 6. This CDR3 reads CATWDCNYYKKLF. CDR3 coding DNA: TGTGCCACCTGGGACTGCAACTATTATAAGAAACTCTTT.

The chain has TRGV4 and TRGJ1 or TRGJ2. Germline lookup yields CDR1 EGSTGY and CDR2 YDSYTSSV. V trimming: 2 bases; J trimming: 4 bases; junction bases outside the gene matches: 5. This CDR3 has 13 residues. The DNA for the CDR3 is TGTGCCACCTGGGATGCAGGGTATTATAAGAAACTCTTT. It is translated as CATWDAGYYKKLF.

The chain is built from TRGV2 and TRGJ1 or TRGJ2. The V gene end was trimmed by 0 bases and the J gene end by 6 bases; junction bases not matched to a gene: 5. The CDR3 contains 13 residues. Germline values: CDR1 EGSNGY, CDR2 YDSYNSKV. CDR3 in DNA: TGTGCCACCTGGGACGGGCCTTTTTATAAGAAACTCTTT. Translated: CATWDGPFYKKLF.

This clone was seen more than once but under ten times. J is TRGJP2 and V is TRGV2. Germline V lookup: CDR1 EGSNGY, CDR2 YDSYNSKV. CDR3 size: 17 residues. V was pared by 0 bases and J by 1 base, with 8 bases of the junction left unmatched. CDR3 nucleotide sequence: TGTGCCACCTGGGACGGGCCCGGGGGTAGTAGTGATTGGATCAAGACGTTT. Protein sequence: CATWDGPGGSSDWIKTF.

Only a few counts were recorded for this clone. The gene calls are TRGV11 and TRGJ1 or TRGJ2. TRGV11 belongs to the ORF category, with a function that is uncertain. The CDR3 spans 12 residues. The V gene end was trimmed by 8 bases and the J gene end by 4 bases; junction bases not matched to a gene: 5. CDR3 sequence: CACWTRYYKKLF. CDR3 DNA: TGTGCCTGCTGGACTCGATATTATAAGAAACTCTTT.

This clone has just a few counts. The V gene is TRGV2, the J gene TRGJ1 or TRGJ2. CDR1 and CDR2 (germline): EGSNGY, YDSYNSKV. The CDR3 length is 14 residues. Trimming at V came to 0 bases and at J to 4 bases, leaving 6 bases not matched to a gene. CDR3 in DNA: TGTGCCACCTGGGACGGGCTTAGGTATTATAAGAAACTCTTT. Protein product: CATWDGLRYYKKLF.

The rearrangement links TRGV3 to TRGJ1 or TRGJ2. This CDR3 spans 14 amino acids. Germline assignment: CDR1 VTNTFY and CDR2 YDVSTARD (reference sequence). Trimming at V came to 1 base and at J to 0 bases, leaving 3 bases not matched to a gene. The CDR3 DNA is TGTGCCACCTGGGACAGCTCGAATTATTATAAGAAACTCTTT. Protein product: CATWDSSNYYKKLF.

This clone has only a few counts. This sequence joins TRGV10 and TRGJ1 or TRGJ2. TRGV10 is treated as an ORF (open reading frame) with a function not yet certain. V was clipped by 8 bases and J by 8 bases; unmatched bases: 13. CDR3 length equals 13 residues. In DNA, the CDR3 is TGTGCTGCGTGGGATTATGAGGTGAATAAGAAACTCTTT. Translation: CAAWDYEVNKKLF.

A word on this clone: Other DNA sequences from this sample encode an identical CDR3 as well. This chain connects TRGV4 to TRGJ1 or TRGJ2. V dropped 4 bases and J dropped 10; count of bases not matched to a gene: 4. CDR1 is EGSTGY, CDR2 YDSYTSSV, per germline. The CDR3 consists of 10 residues. The CDR3 nucleotides read TGTGCCACCTGGGACCCCAAGAAACTCTTT. Residues: CATWDPKKLF.

To note about this clone: A much larger clone differs by one base, so this may be a read error. The chain combines TRGV2 with TRGJ1 or TRGJ2. The germline V gene has CDR1 EGSNGY and CDR2 YDSYNSKV. With V trimmed by 0 bases and J by 6 bases, 8 bases remained unmatched. The CDR3 spans 14 residues. DNA for the CDR3: TGTGCCACCTGGGACGGGCTAAGTGGTTATAAGAAACTCTTT. Protein: CATWDGLSGYKKLF.

As regards this clone: The junction and the germline gene differ at one end; a read error may be behind it. This chain uses TRGV3 with TRGJ1 or TRGJ2. Germline assignment: CDR1 VTNTFY and CDR2 YDVSTARD (reference sequence). The CDR3 consists of 12 residues. CDR3 protein: CATWDTGGRGVF. DNA for the CDR3: TGTGCCACCTGGGACACAGGGGGGAGGGGGGTCTTT.

J is TRGJ1 or TRGJ2 and V is TRGV4. The CDR3 extends over 13 amino acids. V trimming: 2 bases; J trimming: 4 bases; junction bases outside the gene matches: 5. The germline gives CDR1 EGSTGY, CDR2 YDSYTSSV. The CDR3 DNA reads as TGTGCCACCTGGGATGCTACCTATTATAAGAAACTCTTT. Encoded protein: CATWDATYYKKLF.

This clone was seen a handful of times. The chain recombines TRGV8 with TRGJ1 or TRGJ2. The germline V gene encodes CDR1 VENAVY and CDR2 YDSYNSRV. V lost 0 bases to trimming and J lost 3 bases; unmatched junction nucleotides: 5. This CDR3 contains 14 residues. CDR3 protein: CATWDRVGYYKKLF. Written as DNA, the CDR3 is TGTGCCACCTGGGATAGGGTGGGTTATTATAAGAAACTCTTT.

The rearrangement joins TRGV2 to TRGJP2. Germline CDR1 EGSNGY, CDR2 YDSYNSKV. The length of the CDR3 is 15 residues. V lost 0 bases to trimming and J lost 8 bases; unmatched junction nucleotides: 9. The CDR3 bases are TGTGCCACCTGGGACGGGCTGGTGTGGGATTGGATCAAGACGTTT. This encodes CATWDGLVWDWIKTF.

This clone has only a few counts. The chain is built from TRGV4 and TRGJ1 or TRGJ2. With V trimmed by 4 bases and J by 9 bases, 12 bases remained unmatched. This CDR3 has 13 residues. Germline assignment: CDR1 EGSTGY and CDR2 YDSYTSSV. CDR3: CATWDRTQSKKLF. The CDR3 DNA is TGTGCCACCTGGGACCGTACTCAATCTAAGAAACTCTTT.

The rearrangement links TRGV8 to TRGJ1 or TRGJ2. Looked up from germline, CDR1 is VENAVY and CDR2 is YDSYNSRV. V shed 1 base and J 3 bases; nucleotides not matched to a gene: 0. The CDR3 contains 12 residues. The CDR3 spells CATWDSYYKKLF. The CDR3, as DNA: TGTGCCACCTGGGATAGTTATTATAAGAAACTCTTT.

J is TRGJ1 or TRGJ2 and V is TRGV9. V shed 0 bases and J 8 bases; nucleotides not matched to a gene: 7. The V gene's germline CDR1 is GITISATS and CDR2 ISYDGTV (reference sequence). The CDR3 runs 13 residues. The CDR3: CALWEVHGNKKLF. The DNA of the CDR3 is TGTGCCTTGTGGGAGGTGCACGGAAATAAGAAACTCTTT.

This clone was seen just once. A single base separates this from a much larger clone, so it may be a read error. The chain links TRGV2 to TRGJP2. The CDR3 runs to 15 residues. CDR1 is EGSNGY and CDR2 is YDSYNSKV in the germline V gene. CDR3 sequence reads: CATWDGLGSDRIKTF. The CDR3 nucleotides read TGTGCCACCTGGGACGGGCTCGGTAGTGATCGGATCAAGACGTTT.

The chain uses TRGV8 and TRGJ1 or TRGJ2. Germline loops: CDR1 VENAVY, CDR2 YDSYNSRV. Trimming removed 4 bases from V and 0 bases from J; junction bases left unmatched: 6. The CDR3 length is 14 residues. CDR3 region: CATWEPSNYYKKLF. The CDR3 DNA reads as TGTGCCACCTGGGAGCCGTCGAATTATTATAAGAAACTCTTT.

Worth noting for this clone: Other DNA variants within this sample encode the same CDR3. J is TRGJ1 or TRGJ2 and V is TRGV3. Germline V gives CDR1 VTNTFY, CDR2 YDVSTARD (reference sequence). The CDR3 extends over 14 amino acids. V shed 0 bases, J shed 0 bases, and the junction held 2 bases outside the gene matches. This chain's CDR3 is CATWDRPNYYKKLF. CDR3 nucleotide sequence: TGTGCCACCTGGGACAGGCCGAATTATTATAAGAAACTCTTT.